A single sample is the source of the 22 T cell receptor beta chains below, sequenced in a study of circulating and synovial CD4+ cells in juvenile arthritis. Sequencing was performed with immunoSEQ multiplex PCR; in TCRdb, only in-frame clones are kept and a portion is missing. Found here are about 34,000 clones, less than 97% of them singletons; the top ten hold approximately 0.17%. Source material: CD4+ T cells from blood. The receptors derive from a human donor with juvenile idiopathic arthritis.

This clone was observed a single time. V and J are TRBV5-4 and TRBJ2-2, with 7 bases that match TRBD1. The germline V gene has CDR1 SGHNT and CDR2 YYREEE (reference sequence). The CDR3 is 14 amino acids. V trimming: 1 base; J trimming: 6 bases; junction bases outside the gene matches: 3. The CDR3, as DNA: TGTGCCAGCAGCTTGAGAGGGGGCCCCGGGGAGCTGTTTTTT. The encoded protein is CASSLRGGPGELFF.

This clone turned up a few times. This sequence joins TRBV28 and TRBJ1-3, with D tentatively TRBD1 (6 bases). In germline, CDR1 is MDHEN, CDR2 SYDVKM. V shed 5 bases and J shed 1 base, with 9 bases lying between them. The length of the CDR3 is 14 residues. CDR3 DNA sequence: TGTGCCAGCAGTACACAGGGTTCTGGAAACACCATATATTTT. This codes for CASSTQGSGNTIYF.

This sequence joins TRBV27 and TRBJ2-4, with 10 nucleotides matching TRBD2. V was clipped by 5 bases and J by 0 bases; unmatched bases: 1. Looked up from germline, CDR1 is MNHEY and CDR2 is SMNVEV (reference sequence). The CDR3 covers 15 residues. CDR3 in DNA: TGTGCCAGCAGTCGACTAGCGGGAGCCAAAAACATTCAGTACTTC. Translation: CASSRLAGAKNIQYF.

The chain links TRBV5-4 to TRBJ2-5; 10 positions agree with TRBD2. The CDR3 is made up of 14 amino acids. The V segment lost 5 bases and the J segment 5 bases; nucleotides outside the gene matches: 6. Germline V CDR1 and CDR2: SGHNT, YYREEE (reference sequence). The CDR3 region has the DNA TGTGCCAGCAGTATCGGGACTAGCGACGAGACCCAGTACTTC. The encoded protein is CASSIGTSDETQYF.

The rearrangement uses TRBV19 and TRBJ1-5; TRBD1 is a possible D gene (6 bases). Trimming stripped 3 bases from V and 3 bases from J, with 12 bases between. In germline, CDR1 is LNHDA, CDR2 SQIVND (reference sequence). This CDR3 region has 15 residues. CDR3 sequence (DNA): TGTGCCAGTAGTATGCCGGCAGGGGCCAATCAGCCCCAGCATTTT. It encodes CASSMPAGANQPQHF.

The chain uses TRBV9 and TRBJ1-2, with D maybe TRBD1 (5 bases). The CDR3 loop spans 19 amino acids. With 3 bases removed from V and 8 bases from J, the gap between germline ends came to 32 bases. The germline V gene has CDR1 SGDLS and CDR2 YYNGEE. The CDR3 DNA sequence: TGTGCCAGCAGCGCCCACGGAGTCCCACTCGGGGGACGGGGTGACGGCTACACCTTC. Its translation: CASSAHGVPLGGRGDGYTF.

This clone was found once. The genes are TRBV6-1 and TRBJ2-7; 9 nucleotides match TRBD2. V lost 9 bases, J lost 2 bases, and 5 bases stayed unmatched. Per the germline V gene, CDR1 is MNHNS and CDR2 is SASEGT. The CDR3 totals 13 residues. The CDR3 coding sequence is TGTGCCAGTGGGACTAGCCCAACCTACGAGCAGTACTTC. It encodes CASGTSPTYEQYF.

This clone was seen once. The chain combines TRBV28 with TRBJ2-3; possibly TRBD1 for D (5 bases). CDR1 is MDHEN and CDR2 is SYDVKM in the germline V gene. The CDR3 is 13 amino acids. Trimming pared 7 bases from V and 2 bases from J, leaving 10 bases between. This CDR3 is CASKARATDTQYF. The CDR3 region has the DNA TGTGCCAGCAAGGCCAGGGCCACAGATACGCAGTATTTT.

This clone came up once. The chain carries TRBV6-1 and TRBJ2-7, with TRBD2 matching 8 bases. The J segment lost 2 bases and the V segment lost 8 bases, leaving 5 bases of the junction unmatched. CDR1 is MNHNS, CDR2 SASEGT, per germline. The CDR3 extends over 13 amino acids. CDR3 region: CASQLADTYEQYF. CDR3 DNA: TGTGCCAGCCAACTAGCGGACACCTACGAGCAGTACTTC.

The genes are TRBV6-5 and TRBJ2-7; TRBD2 might be the D (6 bases). CDR3 length: 15 amino acids. Trimming stripped 6 bases from V and 4 bases from J, with 19 bases between. Germline CDR1 and CDR2: MNHEY and SVGAGI. The CDR3 spells CASSETSKVPYEQYF. The CDR3 region has the DNA TGTGCCAGCAGCGAGACTAGTAAGGTCCCATACGAGCAGTACTTC.

The chain joins TRBV10-2 to TRBJ2-7, with 10 bases matching TRBD2. J was trimmed by 6 bases and V by 8 bases; bases with no gene match: 19. Germline CDR1 and CDR2: WSHSY and SAAADI. This CDR3 has 17 amino acids. CDR3 coding DNA: TGCGCCAGCTCCGATGGGAGGCTAGCGGGAGAGTCGTCCGAGCAGTACTTC. Translating gives CASSDGRLAGESSEQYF.

This rearrangement joins TRBV7-2 to TRBJ1-3; 7 positions match TRBD1. Germline V gene sequence: CDR1 SGHTA, CDR2 FQGNSA. The CDR3 totals 15 residues. V trimming: 4 bases; J trimming: 3 bases; junction bases outside the gene matches: 6. Written as DNA, the CDR3 is TGTGCCAGCAGCTCAAGGGGGCTCGTTGGAAACACCATATATTTT. Protein sequence: CASSSRGLVGNTIYF. Full variable domain (remainder filled in from reference TRBV7-2 and TRBJ1-3): GAGVSQSPSNKVTEKGKDVELRCDPISGHTALYWYRQSLGQGLEFLIYFQGNSAPDKSGLPSDRFSAERTGGSVSTLTIQRTQQEDSAVYLCASSSRGLVGNTIYFGEGSWLTVV.

The chain recombines TRBV7-8 with TRBJ1-2; 8 bases fit TRBD1. CDR1 SGHVS and CDR2 FQNEAQ come from the germline V gene. J lost 5 bases, V lost 1 base, and 3 bases had no gene match. The CDR3 consists of 14 residues. CDR3 DNA sequence: TGTGCCAGCAGCTTAGATAACAGGGGGTATGGCTACACCTTC. Translating it yields CASSLDNRGYGYTF. Together with reference TRBV7-8 and TRBJ1-2, the CDR3 gives the full variable domain: GAGVSQSPRYKVAKRGQDVALRCDPISGHVSLFWYQQALGQGPEFLTYFQNEAQLDKSGLPSDRFFAERPEGSVSTLKIQRTQQEDSAVYLCASSLDNRGYGYTFGSGTRLTVV.

The J gene is TRBJ1-5, the V gene TRBV15, with 10 bases fitting TRBD1. The V segment lost 5 bases and the J segment 6 bases; nucleotides outside the gene matches: 7. The germline gives CDR1 LNHNV, CDR2 YYDKDF (reference sequence). This CDR3 is built from 15 residues. The CDR3 region has the DNA TGTGCCACCAGCCCCTCGGACAGGGGGTTTCAGCCCCAGCATTTT. Translated: CATSPSDRGFQPQHF.

The V call is TRBV4-2, the J call TRBJ1-5, with no clear D. Deletions cut 0 bases from V and 3 bases from J, with 12 bases between. CDR3 length: 16 residues. Germline V gene sequence: CDR1 LGHNA, CDR2 YNFKEQ. CDR3: CASSQDVIGNNQPQHF. As DNA, the CDR3 is TGTGCCAGCAGCCAAGATGTTATCGGGAACAATCAGCCCCAGCATTTT.

J is TRBJ1-4 and V is TRBV2; weak D call: TRBD1 (6 bases). V shed 6 bases and J shed 3 bases, with 14 bases lying between them. The CDR3 sequence is 15 residues long. Germline CDR1 is SNHLY and CDR2 is FYNNEI. The CDR3 spells CASRDLRGPNEKLFF. The CDR3 bases are TGTGCCAGCAGGGACCTCAGGGGTCCTAATGAAAAACTGTTTTTT.

This rearrangement joins TRBV5-8 to TRBJ2-3; D may be TRBD1 (8 bases). This CDR3 has 15 amino acids. Trimming cost V 5 bases and J 5 bases, with 18 bases left between them. The V gene's germline CDR1 is SGHTS and CDR2 YDEGEE. The CDR3 nucleotides read TGTGCCAGCAGGTTACACAGGGGGGGAAGAGATACGCAGTATTTT. Encoded protein: CASRLHRGGRDTQYF.

In DNA, the CDR3 is TGTGCCAGCAGCGACTCCGGCCAAGCTTTCTTT. It is translated as CASSDSGQAFF. The chain uses TRBV7-3 and TRBJ1-1; the D is unclear. The V gene's germline CDR1 is SGHTA and CDR2 FQGTGA. The ends were cut back, 5 bases at V and 9 bases at J, with 10 bases in the middle. The CDR3 contains 11 residues.

The chain joins TRBV2 to TRBJ2-5; 7 positions match TRBD2. J was trimmed by 7 bases and V by 6 bases; bases with no gene match: 14. This CDR3 is 15 amino acids long. Germline loops: CDR1 SNHLY, CDR2 FYNNEI. CDR3 amino acids: CASREFGTTSGTQYF. DNA of the CDR3: TGTGCCAGCAGAGAATTTGGGACTACCTCTGGGACCCAGTACTTC.

The rearrangement joins TRBV7-2 to TRBJ2-2, with D hard to call. The CDR3 sequence is 14 residues long. CDR1 and CDR2 from the germline V gene are SGHTA and FQGNSA. V was clipped by 7 bases and J by 1 base, with 10 bases between them. CDR3 DNA sequence: TGTGCCAGCAAATTCCAAATGAACACCGGGGAGCTGTTTTTT. Protein sequence: CASKFQMNTGELFF.

The CDR3 reads CASSEGGEWNGYTF. CDR3 coding DNA: TGTGCCAGCAGTGAAGGGGGGGAATGGAATGGCTACACCTTC. The chain carries TRBV6-1 and TRBJ1-2; D perhaps matches TRBD1 (5 bases). The CDR3 loop spans 14 amino acids. Trimming pared 1 base from V and 6 bases from J, leaving 12 bases between. CDR1 MNHNS and CDR2 SASEGT come from the germline V gene.

This chain joins TRBV5-1 and TRBJ2-5; perhaps TRBD1 as D (6 bases). The CDR3 covers 13 residues. Germline V gene data show CDR1 as SGHRS and CDR2 as YFSETQ. V lost 0 bases, J lost 7 bases, and 10 bases lay in between. This CDR3 reads CASSLGDTGTQYF. CDR3 in DNA: TGCGCCAGCAGCTTGGGGGACACCGGGACCCAGTACTTC.